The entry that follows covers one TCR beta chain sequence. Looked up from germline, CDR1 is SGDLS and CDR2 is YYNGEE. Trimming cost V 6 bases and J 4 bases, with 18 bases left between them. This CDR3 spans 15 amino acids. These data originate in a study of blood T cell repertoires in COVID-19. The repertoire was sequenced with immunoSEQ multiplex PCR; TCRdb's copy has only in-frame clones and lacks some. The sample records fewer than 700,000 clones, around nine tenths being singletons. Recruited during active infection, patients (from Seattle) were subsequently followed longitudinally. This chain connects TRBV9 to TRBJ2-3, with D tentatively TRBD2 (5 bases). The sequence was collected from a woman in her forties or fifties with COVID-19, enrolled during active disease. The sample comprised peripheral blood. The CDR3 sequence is CASTNDMGDSDTQYF. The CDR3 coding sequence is TGTGCCAGCACCAACGACATGGGAGACTCAGATACGCAGTATTTT.